This entry concerns a single TCR beta chain. There is no known antigen for this receptor. No much larger clone exists at a distance of one base, and base qualities are not known. This record belongs to a study of cytomegalovirus exposure and HLA in healthy donors (dated by TCRdb to about 2017). Looking at the study overall: An earlier analysis of some 600 of the donors reported 276 Gb of sequence data and around 110 million unique TCR beta sequences obtained from around 170 million T cells. Of the roughly 400 genotyped donors, 81% were placed in the genetic ancestry cluster associated with self-reported Caucasian donors. A separate validation cohort of about 110 different subjects was used in addition to the 666-subject first cohort. In a later analysis, previously published TCR beta repertoires from 666 donors were re-analyzed and high-resolution HLA genotyping was added so that TCR occurrence patterns could be studied. Several DR-DQ haplotypes were treated as single units for association and clustering because of strong linkage in the cohort. In a later genetic analysis, genome-wide SNP genotypes for about 65% of the roughly 670 donors were used, and that subset was treated as a discovery cohort. Rather than drawing on any new phenotypic data, the later analysis identified candidate immune exposures from TCR beta sequences and the way those sequences occurred across donors. HLA typing covered class I and class II loci at four-digit resolution. Among some 400 genotyped donors of the cohort, an average of around 240,000 unique TCR beta nucleotide sequences was sequenced per donor, of which about 19% were non-productive. Alongside the repertoire data, information on donor age, sex, ethnicity and CMV serostatus was compiled. The aim of the study was to test whether cataloging public T cell receptors could identify signatures of past pathogen exposure. All discovery cohort repertoires had been generated using a single sequencing platform. An early release that covered approximately 600 HLA-typed donors contained approximately 300 gigabases of sequencing data and about 93 million unique TCR sequences. To predict cytomegalovirus infection status, the study combined high-throughput TCR immunosequencing, statistical association of individual TCRs with disease status, and machine learning. The T cell repertoires of several hundred subjects were profiled by immunosequencing and related to cytomegalovirus serostatus. An earlier analysis of several hundred of the donors used high-throughput TCR beta sequencing to judge whether each TCR beta V gene segment behaved as functional or pseudogenic. Typing coverage differed by locus: A, B, C, DRB1 and DQB1 were typed in about 629-640 donors, DQA1 in about 550, DPA1 in around 580, and DPB1 in 450 to 490.

Libraries were constructed by the immunoSEQ multiplex PCR assay. A mixture of 60 forward primers for TCR Vbeta segments and 13 reverse primers for TCR Jbeta segments was used in the multiplex PCR. A multiplex PCR assay on genomic DNA amplified the CDR3 region of rearranged TCR beta genes. On the Illumina HiSeq System, the amplified TCR beta libraries were sequenced as 87-base-pair reads. Concerning the study's data processing: A later analysis counted about 82 million unique TCR beta chains across the 666 repertoires, and some 11 million of these chains were shared by at least two donors. To remove PCR and sequencing errors, raw reads were error-corrected and collapsed into unique sequences using a nearest-neighbor algorithm that merged closely related sequences. Alignment of CDR3 sequences to IMGT reference sequences was used to assign V, D and J gene segments. For a sequence to be retained, a match of at least six nucleotides was required to both a V gene segment and a J gene segment. Rearrangements were called productive when the CDR3 lacked stop codons and stayed in frame with V and J; all others were non-productive. CDR3 was defined by IMGT convention, running from the second conserved V-encoded cysteine to the conserved J-encoded phenylalanine. Sequences without an unambiguous match to a single V gene segment were excluded from the earlier analysis of about 600 of the donors. In an earlier analysis of almost 600 of the donors, a V segment was called functional when productive rearrangements were above 56.7%, and segregating when the standard deviation between donors exceeded 5%. A statistical classification framework was built to diagnose cytomegalovirus status from the catalog of TCR beta chain sequences. In a later analysis, V and J genes were assigned by comparing TCR nucleotide sequences against IMGT/GENE-DB human TR gene sequences. In a later analysis, CDR3 sequences and most-parsimonious VDJ recombination scenarios were assigned using the TCRdist pipeline. In a later analysis, each TCR beta chain was defined by its CDR3 amino acid sequence together with its V-gene family, and reads lacking a unique V-gene family were excluded. To address suspected cross-contamination and a sequencing artifact, a later analysis removed a few hundred highly shared, low-generation-probability nucleotide sequences. In a later analysis, a clonal expansion index for each public chain was calculated from normalized within-repertoire ranks of inferred template counts. In a later analysis, generation probabilities were computed with a VDJ recombination model fitted to out-of-frame rearrangements, and the resulting probabilities were checked against IGoR. In a later analysis, hypergeometric tests were used to score TCR-TCR, TCR-HLA and TCR-CMV co-occurrence, with a repertoire-size bias correction applied to TCR pairs. To estimate false discovery rates, a later analysis permuted the HLA or CMV assignments 20 times. A later analysis grouped co-occurring TCRs with DBSCAN, adding TCRdist sequence similarity when clustering within HLA-allele-positive subsets. Co-occurrence clustering excluded repertoires with fewer than 30,000 or more than 120,000 public chains, plus five with anomalous nucleotide sharing. TCRdb re-hosts the immuneACCESS table, in-frame sequences only. Its copies lack some clones; in the studies checked, an unresolved V gene accounts for under half of them, and the cause for the rest is not known. The V and J calls and the clone size are those of that table, but D and trimming were determined from the DNA. This sample gives approximately 150,000 clones in total; under 85% of them show up just once. The ten largest account for 4.5% to 5.5% of the sample.

The cohort was made up of approximately 670 healthy bone marrow donors. All cohort members were sampled while nominally healthy, although unrecorded immune exposures were likely present. The donor tested CMV seropositive and was one of the 289 seropositive cohort members. A peripheral blood sample was collected from each donor, and TCR beta sequencing was performed on peripheral blood mononuclear cells. Genomic DNA extraction from the blood cell samples was performed with the Qiagen DNeasy Blood Extraction Kit. Beyond this particular receptor, the publication reports: In a later analysis, TCR association rates were found to vary across HLA loci, with the most associated TCRs seen for DRB1 alleles and the fewest for HLA-C alleles. The sequencing pipeline was judged likely to have produced a cluster of highly shared sequence variants as a technical artifact. In vitro tests confirmed that three of the cytomegalovirus-associated TCR beta chains recognize cytomegalovirus antigens. While some public TCRs were present in many individuals, most TCR sequences turned up only very rarely across donors. Compared with the approximately 670-donor mean, donors in an Asian-associated ancestry cluster had fewer N-insertions in productive TCRs, according to a later genetic analysis. HLA typing was unavailable for some donors at each locus, so association tests used only the typed subset. According to a later analysis, most CMV-associated TCR beta chains appeared to be HLA-restricted, and the HLA associations seemed to be driven largely by CMV exposure. Because counts were too low, 15 to 20 rarely observed V segments, including chromosome 9 orphons, were left out of the earlier analysis of roughly 600 of the donors. When HLA alleles, especially DR and DQ, strongly co-occurred, TCR associations were difficult to assign to individual alleles. Only TCR beta chains were sequenced in this cohort, and the absence of alpha or paired-chain data limited detectable features. A later genetic analysis associated a missense DCLRE1C variant with V-gene and J-gene trimming of TCR beta chains, and an independent cohort replicated the association. Correlated functional status among segregating V segments might be attributable to linkage disequilibrium, but an unknown experimental factor could not be ruled out. Sequencing depth was assumed to be roughly uniform across donors in the presence/absence analyses, though that assumption may not hold. The classifier was reported to diagnose cytomegalovirus status with high specificity and sensitivity in both the original and validation cohorts. Several of the top co-occurrence clusters appeared to be linked to parvovirus B19, influenza, CMV and Epstein-Barr virus, according to a later analysis. Some IMGT-functional V segments, including TRBV6-2 and TRBV6-3, could not be told apart with the 87-base-pair reads, so those segments were excluded. According to the authors, the approach could potentially be generalized to other disease states and immunological phenotypes. For the cohort, immune exposure information was limited to CMV serostatus. The study gave a list of some 150 TCR beta chains associated with cytomegalovirus. At a false discovery rate of 0.05, a later analysis linked under 20,000 TCR beta sequences to specific HLA alleles. A further reported finding was that TCR beta sequences accurately predicted the HLA-A and HLA-B alleles for most subjects in the first cohort. Broadly in line with IMGT annotations, most TCR beta V segments showed up in productive rearrangements about 90% or about 30% of the time in an earlier analysis of roughly 590 of the donors. Compared with equally common non-associated chains, HLA-associated TCR beta chains in a later analysis were more clonally expanded and had lower generation probabilities.

Relative to germline, V is missing 7 bases and J is missing 0 bases, with 11 bases of the junction outside any gene match. Reading the germline V gene gives CDR1 MDHEN and CDR2 SYDVKM. The CDR3, cysteine through phenylalanine, is 18 amino acids long. The only DNA kept is the CDR3, 54 bases in frame from the first base. Recombination connected TRBV28 to TRBJ2-2; TRBD1 matches 10 bases in the middle. The sequenced sample was PBMCs. The TCR was taken from a woman aged 18-29 years in good health and CMV-seropositive. The DNA sequence reads TGTGCCAGCACCAAAGGTCGGACAGGGGGAACGAACACCGGGGAGCTGTTTTTT. Translation gives CASTKGRTGGTNTGELFF.